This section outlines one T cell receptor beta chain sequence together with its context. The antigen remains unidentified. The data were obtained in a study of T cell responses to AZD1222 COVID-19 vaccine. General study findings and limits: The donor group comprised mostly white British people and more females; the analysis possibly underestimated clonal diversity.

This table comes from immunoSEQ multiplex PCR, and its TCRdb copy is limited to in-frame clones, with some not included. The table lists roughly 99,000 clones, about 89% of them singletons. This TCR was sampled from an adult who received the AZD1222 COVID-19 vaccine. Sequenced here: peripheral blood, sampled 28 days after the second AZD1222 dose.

The CDR3 reads CAITGDLISYEQYF. The CDR3 coding sequence is TGTGCCATTACAGGGGACCTAATCTCCTACGAGCAGTACTTC. This sequence joins TRBV28 and TRBJ2-7, with TRBD1 matching 7 bases. The ends lost 10 bases at V and 0 bases at J; junction bases unmatched: 9. Germline assignment: CDR1 MDHEN and CDR2 SYDVKM. This CDR3 spans 14 amino acids.